This TCR beta chain was found in a study of beta chain features in type 1 diabetes. Purity above 95% was achieved in all sorted populations. For this clone: Its antigen is currently unknown.

Every bit of the isolated RNA underwent reverse transcription, so sequencing read expressed TCRB transcripts. The study sequenced naive, central memory and regulatory T cell samples to an average of about 3.9 million reads. This table comes from immunoSEQ multiplex PCR, and its TCRdb copy is limited to in-frame clones, with some not included. The data contain a few hundred thousand clones, approximately 13% of them singletons. In germline, CDR1 is SQVTM, CDR2 ANQGSEA. CDR3 length equals 13 residues. V was cut by 4 bases and J by 5 bases, with 14 bases left in between. The study's findings and limits: Insertions were fewer and deletions more numerous at VDJ junctions in type 1 diabetes patients.

The chain carries TRBV29-1 and TRBJ1-2, with D perhaps matching TRBD1 (6 bases). This receptor was taken from a man aged 25-45 years in good health. The specimen sequenced was naive CD4+ T cells from blood. This chain's CDR3 is CSVVLYRDYGYTF. The DNA of the CDR3 is TGCAGCGTTGTTCTATACAGGGATTATGGCTACACCTTC.